This T cell receptor (beta chain) came from a study of technical replicates of blood from several donors. Assay: immunoSEQ multiplex PCR; the TCRdb copy retains only in-frame clones and omits some. In the table there are under 100,000 clones, 70% to 90% of which are singletons. The sequence came from a human donor in good health. Some clones in this sample may be carry-over from other donors' samples. Sequencing was done on a sample of PBMCs.

CDR3 DNA: TGTGCCACCAGCGGAGGACAGTCTGGAAACACCATATATTTT. Protein sequence: CATSGGQSGNTIYF. This chain joins TRBV15 and TRBJ1-3; TRBD1 is a possible D gene (6 bases). This CDR3 comprises 14 residues. Per the germline V gene, CDR1 is LNHNV and CDR2 is YYDKDF (reference sequence). The V and J ends lost 5 bases and 1 base respectively, with 9 bases between them.